The following is a T cell receptor (beta chain) sequence with its context. No antigen is known for it. This specimen comes from a study of T cell responses to AZD1222 COVID-19 vaccine. Repertoires were generated with immunoSEQ multiplex PCR, while TCRdb's copy carries only in-frame clones and drops some. Seen here are 100,000 to 150,000 clones, 93% observed once, and the top ten hold around 5.4%. Study-level findings and limits: White British donors predominated, females outnumbered males, and clonal diversity was possibly underestimated. Vaccine-associated CD4 TCRs ranged over spike, dominating at 160-218 and 743-854. Repertoire sampling occurred only after the peak T cell response. An increase in Spike-specific TCR breadth and depth was observed after two AZD1222 doses.

Germline V CDR1 and CDR2: SEHNR, FQNEAQ (reference sequence). This CDR3 has 16 amino acids. Trimming took 5 bases from V and 6 from J; bases not matched to a gene: 8. The receptor was isolated from an adult in good health. The V gene is TRBV7-9, the J gene TRBJ2-2; TRBD1 aligns across 11 bases. Sequenced material: peripheral blood, taken on day 0 of AZD1222 vaccination. CDR3 DNA: TGTGCCAGCAGCAAACCGGGACAGGGGGTAGCCGGGGAGCTGTTTTTT. Residues: CASSKPGQGVAGELFF.